This TCR beta chain stems from a study of T cell changes during pregnancy in multiple sclerosis. From germline, CDR1 is WSHSY and CDR2 SAAADI. The CDR3 is 14 residues long. V gave up 2 bases and J gave up 7 bases; unmatched junction bases: 4. Here immunoSEQ multiplex PCR was the method, and the copy in TCRdb shows in-frame clones only, minus some. The sample lists about 110,000 clones, 80% to 95% occurring once. The chain employs TRBV10-2 and TRBJ2-7, with 11 nucleotides matching TRBD2. The sequences come from peripheral blood, collected after pregnancy. This TCR was sampled from a female donor with multiple sclerosis, enrolled in a pregnancy study. CDR3 DNA: TGCGCCAGCAGTGAGCCTAGCGGGGGGTGGGAGCAGTACTTC. Translation gives CASSEPSGGWEQYF.